This T cell receptor beta chain was found in a study of shared clonotypes between healthy human individuals. About the research overall: The donors, two women and a few men, were aged 18 to 49.

Regarding this clone: Its antigen remains unidentified.

Some clones are missing from TCRdb's copy, which holds only in-frame ones; the method was immunoSEQ multiplex PCR. This sample yields fewer than 700,000 clones, of which around 76% are seen a single time; about 12% belongs to the top ten. Germline V gene lookup returns CDR1 PRHDT and CDR2 FYEKMQ (reference sequence). The V and J ends lost 5 bases and 2 bases, in that order; junction bases with no gene match: 9. This CDR3 spans 16 amino acids. Study outcomes and limitations: Donors were few, which limited the genetic and exposure-history diversity represented.

The chain recombines TRBV13 with TRBJ2-3, with TRBD2 identical over 8 bases. Sequenced sample: PBMCs. The clonotype was recovered from a woman in her thirties or forties in good health. Some clones in this sample may be carry-over from other donors' samples. CDR3 nucleotide sequence: TGTGCCAGCAGCCTACGGGGGGGCAGCTTCACAGATACGCAGTATTTT. It yields the protein CASSLRGGSFTDTQYF.